This record looks at one T cell receptor beta chain sequence and its context. Its antigen remains unidentified. The data are from a study of CD8 T cells in ankylosing spondylitis. TCRdb recomputed calls from the 5' RACE reads with MiXCR, one row per CDR3 protein. The repertoire holds 200,000 to 300,000 distinct CDR3 sequences, with around 25% as singletons. V was trimmed by 6 bases and J by 6 bases, leaving 18 bases between them. Germline CDR1 and CDR2: DFQATT and SNEGSKA (reference sequence). The CDR3 extends over 14 amino acids. Study findings and constraints: About 8 highly homologous variants formed a TCR beta motif that appeared characteristic of ankylosing spondylitis blood. Certain motif variants had earlier appeared in reactive arthritis synovial fluid and blood.

Sequences were obtained from blood, either unsorted or a sorted T cell fraction (not recorded which). The chain couples TRBV20-1 to TRBJ2-1; tentative D call: TRBD2 (5 bases). This sequence originates from a male donor with ankylosing spondylitis or in good health (not recorded which). CDR3 in DNA: TGCAGTGCGCGGGCGGGTCCCGTATTCAATGAGCAGTTCTTC. Translating gives CSARAGPVFNEQFF.